The clone carrying this TCR beta chain has more than one count but fewer than ten. Its specificity is not known. With V trimmed by 2 bases and J by 7 bases, 2 bases remained unmatched. This CDR3 is built from 13 residues. The data are from a study of CD4 T cells in relation to SARS-CoV-2 and coronaviruses. The method was immunoSEQ multiplex PCR; TCRdb's version includes in-frame clones alone and lacks a portion of them. The table lists tens of thousands of clones, over 60% of them singletons. The source material was memory CD4+ T cells from PBMCs, cultured in vitro. This receptor was obtained from an adult with COVID-19. The chain uses TRBV23-1 and TRBJ2-1; 7 nucleotides agree with TRBD1. TRBV23-1 is annotated as an ORF whose role is uncertain. As DNA, the CDR3 is TGCGCCAGCAGTCAAGAACAGGGGAATGAGCAGTTCTTC. Protein sequence: CASSQEQGNEQFF.